The rows below give T cell receptor beta chains drawn from one sample of a study of vaccination effects on CD4 cells after COVID-19. The antigens for these receptors are not known. Clones were read by immunoSEQ multiplex PCR, and TCRdb kept only the in-frame ones, dropping some. The table shows around 35,000 clones, with roughly 65% occurring only once. Material: CD4+ T cells from PBMCs cultured without peptide, obtained before COVID-19 vaccination. These receptors were collected from a human donor who received a COVID-19 vaccine. Both conserved end residues are part of each CDR3. D genes are given only for firm matches. Clone size, where shown, is once, few, many, or a class for clones that have expanded.

size: few
D: TRBD2
J: TRBJ2-7
V: TRBV6-2/TRBV6-3
length: 18
CDR3: CASSPGTSGGPSSYEQYF
DNA: TGTGCCAGCAGCCCTGGGACTAGCGGGGGCCCGAGCTCCTACGAGCAGTACTTC

size: NA
D: TRBD2
J: TRBJ2-1
V: TRBV5-1
length: 16
CDR3: CASSFLGLAVNNEQFF
DNA: TGCGCCAGCAGCTTCCTGGGACTAGCGGTTAACAATGAGCAGTTCTTC

size: NA
D: TRBD1
J: TRBJ2-6
V: TRBV2
length: 18
CDR3: CASSEEGTGASGANVLTF
DNA: TGTGCCAGCAGTGAGGAAGGGACAGGAGCCTCTGGGGCCAACGTCCTGACTTTC

size: NA
D: TRBD1
J: TRBJ1-6
V: TRBV6-1
length: 16
CDR3: CASSEASGTGGSPLHF
DNA: TGTGCCAGCAGTGAAGCCTCCGGGACAGGGGGTTCACCCCTCCACTTT

size: NA
D: TRBD1
J: TRBJ2-1
V: TRBV24-1
length: 14
CDR3: CATSGRGRGNEQFF
DNA: TGTGCCACCAGTGGCAGGGGGCGCGGGAATGAGCAGTTCTTC

size: NA
D: NA
J: TRBJ1-2
V: TRBV2
length: 12
CDR3: CASSSDSYGYTF
DNA: TGTGCCAGCAGCTCGGATTCATATGGCTACACCTTC

size: NA
D: TRBD1
J: TRBJ2-2
V: TRBV6-6
length: 15
CDR3: CASRTRDRGGGELFF
DNA: TGTGCCAGCAGGACTCGGGACAGGGGAGGCGGGGAGCTGTTTTTT

size: NA
D: TRBD2
J: TRBJ2-2
V: TRBV3-1/TRBV3-2
length: 17
CDR3: CASSPGPRGRGGGELFF
DNA: TGTGCCAGCAGCCCTGGCCCTCGAGGGAGGGGAGGCGGGGAGCTGTTTTTT

size: NA
D: NA
J: TRBJ1-1
V: TRBV27
length: 14
CDR3: CASSLSQGRTEAFF
DNA: TGTGCCAGCAGTTTAAGCCAGGGGCGAACTGAAGCTTTCTTT

size: NA
D: TRBD2
J: TRBJ2-1
V: TRBV4-1
length: 17
CDR3: CASSRGGLVPSYNEQFF
DNA: TGCGCCAGCAGCCGAGGGGGACTAGTTCCATCCTACAATGAGCAGTTCTTC

size: NA
D: TRBD2
J: TRBJ2-7
V: TRBV5-1
length: 18
CDR3: CASSLGGRLAGGPYEQYF
DNA: TGCGCCAGCAGCTTAGGGGGCCGACTAGCGGGAGGCCCCTACGAGCAGTACTTC

size: NA
D: TRBD2
J: TRBJ2-1
V: TRBV30
length: 17
CDR3: CAWSVGTSGLFYNEQFF
DNA: TGTGCCTGGAGTGTTGGGACTAGCGGCCTATTCTACAATGAGCAGTTCTTC

size: NA
D: TRBD1
J: TRBJ1-2
V: TRBV2
length: 14
CDR3: CASNPDRDNYGYTF
DNA: TGTGCCAGCAATCCGGACAGGGATAACTATGGCTACACCTTC

size: NA
D: TRBD2
J: TRBJ2-2
V: TRBV9
length: 18
CDR3: CASSVAPPFSGVSGELFF
DNA: TGTGCCAGCAGCGTAGCCCCTCCGTTTAGCGGGGTGTCCGGGGAGCTGTTTTTT

size: NA
D: NA
J: TRBJ1-5
V: TRBV6-5
length: 15
CDR3: CASSPTGRRGQPQHF
DNA: TGTGCCAGCAGCCCGACCGGGAGACGGGGTCAGCCCCAGCATTTT

size: NA
D: NA
J: TRBJ2-7
V: TRBV19
length: 14
CDR3: CASSRRTGDYEQYF
DNA: TGTGCCAGTAGCCGGAGGACGGGGGACTACGAGCAGTACTTC

size: NA
D: NA
J: TRBJ2-3
V: TRBV5-1
length: 14
CDR3: CASRPTGGTDTQYF
DNA: TGCGCCAGCAGACCCACCGGAGGAACAGATACGCAGTATTTT

size: NA
D: NA
J: TRBJ1-2
V: TRBV5-8
length: 14
CDR3: CASSPSLVGHGYTF
DNA: TGTGCCAGCAGCCCGTCTTTAGTGGGGCATGGCTACACCTTC

size: few
D: NA
J: TRBJ2-2
V: TRBV29-1
length: 14
CDR3: CSFSGGTITGELFF
DNA: TGCAGCTTTTCTGGGGGGACGATCACCGGGGAGCTGTTTTTT

size: medium-sized
D: NA
J: TRBJ1-3
V: TRBV27
length: 13
CDR3: CASSPQIGNTIYF
DNA: TGTGCCAGCAGTCCGCAAATTGGAAACACCATATATTTT

size: once
D: TRBD2
J: TRBJ2-7
V: TRBV2
length: 15
CDR3: CASTPQNLAGHEQYF
DNA: TGTGCCAGCACCCCGCAGAACCTAGCGGGTCACGAGCAGTACTTC

size: NA
D: NA
J: TRBJ2-5
V: TRBV9
length: 12
CDR3: CASSVKDETQYF
DNA: TGTGCCAGCAGCGTTAAGGATGAGACCCAGTACTTC

size: few
D: NA
J: TRBJ2-3
V: TRBV10-1
length: 15
CDR3: CASSEDSRVGPTQYF
DNA: TGCGCCAGCAGTGAGGATAGCCGGGTGGGACCCACGCAGTATTTT

size: NA
D: TRBD2
J: TRBJ2-7
V: TRBV5-4
length: 16
CDR3: CASSLGRGGSSYEQYF
DNA: TGTGCCAGCAGCTTGGGGCGGGGGGGAAGCTCCTACGAGCAGTACTTC

size: NA
D: TRBD1
J: TRBJ2-2
V: TRBV12-5
length: 16
CDR3: CASGLVGQGGPGELFF
DNA: TGTGCTAGTGGTTTGGTGGGACAGGGGGGGCCCGGGGAGCTGTTTTTT

size: NA
D: TRBD2
J: TRBJ2-1
V: TRBV20-1
length: 16
CDR3: CSASGTSGRMYNEQFF
DNA: TGCAGTGCTAGTGGGACTAGCGGACGCATGTACAATGAGCAGTTCTTC

size: NA
D: NA
J: TRBJ2-7
V: TRBV18
length: 14
CDR3: CASSPPASSYEQYF
DNA: TGTGCCAGCTCACCACCGGCCAGCTCCTACGAGCAGTACTTC

size: NA
D: NA
J: TRBJ2-7
V: TRBV5-1
length: 13
CDR3: CASSIGAELEQYF
DNA: TGCGCCAGCAGCATAGGGGCCGAGTTAGAGCAGTACTTC

size: medium-sized
D: NA
J: TRBJ1-5
V: TRBV19
length: 15
CDR3: CASSMTWGALQPQHF
DNA: TGTGCCAGTAGTATGACTTGGGGGGCTCTACAGCCCCAGCATTTT

size: NA
D: NA
J: TRBJ2-5
V: TRBV6-1
length: 15
CDR3: CASSEPGTAKETQYF
DNA: TGTGCCAGCAGTGAACCCGGGACGGCAAAAGAGACCCAGTACTTC

size: NA
D: TRBD1
J: TRBJ1-2
V: TRBV29-1
length: 12
CDR3: CSVEDRGHGYTF
DNA: TGCAGCGTTGAAGATAGGGGGCACGGCTACACCTTC

size: NA
D: NA
J: TRBJ1-2
V: TRBV24-1
length: 14
CDR3: CATSDGDRNYGYTF
DNA: TGTGCCACCAGTGATGGTGACAGGAACTATGGCTACACCTTC

size: NA
D: TRBD1
J: TRBJ2-7
V: TRBV18
length: 13
CDR3: CASRQGENYEQYF
DNA: TGTGCCAGCAGACAGGGGGAAAACTACGAGCAGTACTTC

size: few
D: TRBD1
J: TRBJ1-2
V: TRBV25-1
length: 17
CDR3: CASRRAGEQGANYGYTF
DNA: TGTGCCAGCAGGAGAGCAGGGGAACAGGGGGCTAACTATGGCTACACCTTC

size: NA
D: NA
J: TRBJ1-1
V: TRBV5-1
length: 15
CDR3: CASSLGPHGTVEAFF
DNA: TGCGCCAGCAGCTTGGGCCCACACGGAACCGTTGAAGCTTTCTTT

size: NA
D: TRBD1
J: TRBJ2-3
V: TRBV6-4
length: 15
CDR3: CASSDGTGSKDTQYF
DNA: TGTGCCAGCAGTGACGGGACAGGGTCGAAAGATACGCAGTATTTT

size: NA
D: NA
J: TRBJ1-5
V: TRBV6-5
length: 13
CDR3: CASSLLSNQPQHF
DNA: TGTGCCAGCAGTCTACTTAGCAATCAGCCCCAGCATTTT

size: once
D: NA
J: TRBJ1-2
V: TRBV2
length: 13
CDR3: CASSEGQFYGYTF
DNA: TGTGCCAGCAGTGAAGGGCAGTTCTATGGCTACACCTTC

size: once
D: NA
J: TRBJ1-3
V: TRBV5-1
length: 14
CDR3: CASTPLGNGNTIYF
DNA: TGCGCCAGCACCCCATTGGGGAACGGAAACACCATATATTTT

size: NA
D: TRBD1
J: TRBJ1-2
V: TRBV5-1
length: 13
CDR3: CASSYGQGGGYTF
DNA: TGCGCCAGCAGCTACGGACAGGGAGGCGGCTACACCTTC

size: NA
D: NA
J: TRBJ1-3
V: TRBV12-3/TRBV12-4
length: 12
CDR3: CASSFAGNTIYF
DNA: TGTGCCAGCAGTTTTGCTGGAAACACCATATATTTT

size: NA
D: NA
J: TRBJ2-2
V: TRBV6-5
length: 13
CDR3: CASSYRGAGELFF
DNA: TGTGCCAGCAGTTACAGGGGAGCCGGGGAGCTGTTTTTT

size: NA
D: NA
J: TRBJ2-5
V: TRBV4-1
length: 13
CDR3: CASSQNLWETQYF
DNA: TGCGCCAGCAGCCAAAATCTATGGGAGACCCAGTACTTC

size: few
D: NA
J: TRBJ1-5
V: TRBV4-1
length: 17
CDR3: CASSQITAGYSNQPQHF
DNA: TGCGCCAGCAGCCAGATAACGGCAGGATATAGCAATCAGCCCCAGCATTTT

size: NA
D: TRBD2
J: TRBJ2-3
V: TRBV2
length: 13
CDR3: CASNGLGVDTQYF
DNA: TGTGCCAGCAACGGACTAGGGGTAGATACGCAGTATTTT

size: few
D: TRBD2
J: TRBJ2-2
V: TRBV7-7
length: 14
CDR3: CASSSTSSTGELFF
DNA: TGTGCCAGCAGCTCGACTAGCTCCACCGGGGAGCTGTTTTTT

size: NA
D: NA
J: TRBJ2-3
V: TRBV7-9
length: 14
CDR3: CASSWGTSTDTQYF
DNA: TGTGCCAGCAGCTGGGGTACCAGCACAGATACGCAGTATTTT

size: once
D: NA
J: TRBJ1-4
V: TRBV5-4
length: 14
CDR3: CASSPEGPNEKLFF
DNA: TGTGCCAGCTCACCAGAGGGCCCAAATGAAAAACTGTTTTTT

size: NA
D: NA
J: TRBJ2-3
V: TRBV29-1
length: 14
CDR3: CSVEAGGGTDTQYF
DNA: TGCAGCGTTGAAGCGGGCGGTGGCACAGATACGCAGTATTTT